This T cell receptor (beta chain) stems from a study of shared clonotypes between healthy human individuals (TCRdb year 2020). In terms of the full investigation: The cohort included three men and a couple of women between 18 and 49 years of age. Each donor's leukapheresis produced roughly between roughly 0.85 and 10 billion PBMCs. The study deeply sequenced blood TCR repertoires of five healthy adults to estimate repertoire size and the extent of clonotype sharing between individuals. Different laboratories and diverse techniques were used to prepare libraries and sequence TCR repertoires, to increase sequencing depth and limit assay-specific biases. Here is what the overall study found, with its caveats: The genetic and exposure-history diversity represented was limited by the small number of donors. Pairwise subsampling indicated that sequencing depth was expected to affect the degree of clonotype sharing among donors. Sampling was restricted to blood, and TCR repertoires in tissue are likely to differ from TCR repertoires in blood.

Including the terminal cysteine and phenylalanine, the CDR3 comprises 16 residues. The sequence is cut down to CDR3 DNA, 48 bases in frame from base 1. The junction shows trimming of 4 bases on V and 6 bases on J, and the gene matches do not reach 5 bases of it. The germline V gene provides CDR1 SGHTA and CDR2 FQGNSA. Using the deep immunoSEQ assay, TCR CDR3 regions were amplified from genomic DNA by multiplex PCR. Extracted genomic DNA from each cell subset was distributed evenly across all wells of several immunoSEQ 96-well plates, and each plate was treated as a replicate. For unsorted PBMC, about 300 ng genomic DNA, equal to roughly 32,000 T cell genomes, was loaded into each replicate PCR. Genomic DNA from unsorted PBMC was sequenced over ten immunoSEQ deep assay plates. Purified libraries were quantified with a Qubit 3.0 fluorometer, sized on a Bioanalyzer 2100, and re-quantified with the KAPA Library Quantification kit. Every immunoSEQ 96-well plate was sequenced on a dedicated single-read 150-cycle Illumina NextSeq 550 flow cell. The authors' analysis ran thus. Because the immunoSEQ output held only junctional sequences and lacked quality scores, the filtering could not match the filtering applied to full-length reads. Sequences were annotated with PyIR, a Python wrapper for IgBLAST v1.9, and V/J genes and CDR3 were assigned using IMGT germline references. Any read was removed if the V/J assignment was weak (E-value above 1e-6), the CDR3 was missing, or the read contained stop codons, out-of-frame junctions, or ambiguous translated residues. V3J clonotypes were defined by identical inferred V gene, J gene, and CDR3 amino acid sequence. The percentage overlap between two repertoires was calculated by dividing the number of shared unique clonotypes by the size of the smaller repertoire. RTK rarefaction, the Chao1 estimator, and Recon v2.1 estimates of unobserved clonotypes were used to assess repertoire richness. The clones in this table, taken by TCRdb from immuneACCESS, are in-frame only. Not every clone is retained; where verified, under half of the shortfall comes from an unresolved V gene, and the cause of the rest is unknown. D and trimming come from the DNA, and the V and J calls and clone size come from that table. This sample is represented by around 480,000 clones; roughly 79% of them were singletons. The ten largest clones take up roughly an eighth of the sample.

The donors were healthy, HIV-negative adults who had no recently reported acute infections or vaccinations. All donors were Caucasian adults living in Nashville, Tennessee, USA. In the unsorted samples, some 100 million PBMCs were counted, and genomic DNA was extracted using the QIAamp DNA Blood Mini kit. Blood was obtained by leukapheresis, after which PBMCs were separated by Ficoll-Histopaque density gradient centrifugation and cryopreserved in liquid nitrogen vapor phase. In regard to this clone: Its antigen is unknown. No base qualities exist here, and no much larger clone lies one base off it.

The TCR was taken from a woman aged 40 to 55 in good health. Some clones in this sample may be carry-over from other donors' samples. The chain joins TRBV7-2 to TRBJ2-2, and TRBD2 aligns with 13 junction nucleotides. Sequenced: PBMCs. The DNA sequence reads TGTGCCAGCAGCTCTACTAGCGGGAGGGCCTCCGGGGAGCTGTTTTTT. Translated, this gives CASSSTSGRASGELFF.